This T cell receptor beta chain originates from a study of beta chain features in type 1 diabetes. Points from the study as a whole: In every one of the four CD4+ subsets, TCRB CDR3s were moderately but significantly shorter in Type 1 diabetes patients. VDJ junctions from patients with type 1 diabetes contained fewer insertions and more deletions. Naive, central memory and Treg TCRB repertoires appeared more alike in patients than in healthy donors.

The table lists this clone with a few counts. Its antigen is currently unknown. The CDR3 is made up of 17 amino acids. Per germline, CDR1 SQVTM and CDR2 ANQGSEA. V shed 7 bases and J 4 bases; nucleotides not matched to a gene: 18. Investigators reverse transcribed all isolated RNA, so they sequenced expressed TCRB transcripts. An average roughly 3.6 million reads came from naive, central memory and regulatory T cell samples. Sequenced by immunoSEQ multiplex PCR; TCRdb stores in-frame clones only, minus some. The sample has 600,000 to 700,000 clones; around an eighth are singletons. The receptor comes from a man younger than 35 with type 1 diabetes. The gene calls are TRBV29-1 and TRBJ2-1, with 8 nucleotides matching TRBD2. The sequencing input was naive CD4+ T cells from blood. Written as DNA, the CDR3 is TGCAGCGGGACCAGTGGACTAGCTTTGGGGGCATACAATGAGCAGTTCTTC. Translated: CSGTSGLALGAYNEQFF.